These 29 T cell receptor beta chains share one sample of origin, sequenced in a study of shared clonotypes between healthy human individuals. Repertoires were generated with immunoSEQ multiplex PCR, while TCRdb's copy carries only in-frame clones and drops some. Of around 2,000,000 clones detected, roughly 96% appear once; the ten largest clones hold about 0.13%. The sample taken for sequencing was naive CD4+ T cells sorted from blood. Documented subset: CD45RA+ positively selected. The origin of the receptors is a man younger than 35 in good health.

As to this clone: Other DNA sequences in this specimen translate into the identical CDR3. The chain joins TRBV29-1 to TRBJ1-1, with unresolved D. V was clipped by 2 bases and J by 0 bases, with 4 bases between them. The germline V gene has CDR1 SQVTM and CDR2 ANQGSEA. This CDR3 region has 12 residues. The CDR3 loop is CSVESLNTEAFF. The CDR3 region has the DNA TGCAGCGTTGAAAGCCTGAACACTGAAGCTTTCTTT. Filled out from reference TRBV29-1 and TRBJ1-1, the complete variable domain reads SAVISQKPSRDICQRGTSLTIQCQVDSQVTMMFWYRQQPGQSLTLIATANQGSEATYESGFVIDKFPISRPNLTFSTLTVSNMSPEDSSIYLCSVESLNTEAFFGQGTRLTVV.

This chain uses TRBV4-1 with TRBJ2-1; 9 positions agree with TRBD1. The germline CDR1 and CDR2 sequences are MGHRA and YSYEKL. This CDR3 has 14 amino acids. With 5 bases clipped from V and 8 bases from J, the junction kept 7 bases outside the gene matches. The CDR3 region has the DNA TGCGCCAGCAGCTCCCCGGGACAGGGTCATGAGCAGTTCTTC. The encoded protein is CASSSPGQGHEQFF.

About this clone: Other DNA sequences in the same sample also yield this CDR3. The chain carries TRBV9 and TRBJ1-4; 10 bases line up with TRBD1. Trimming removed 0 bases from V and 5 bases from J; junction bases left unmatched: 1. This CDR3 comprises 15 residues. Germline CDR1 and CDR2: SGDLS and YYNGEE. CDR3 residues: CASSVGDRGNEKLFF. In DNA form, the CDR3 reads TGTGCCAGCAGCGTAGGGGACAGGGGAAATGAAAAACTGTTTTTT. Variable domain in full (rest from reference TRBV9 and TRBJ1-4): DSGVTQTPKHLITATGQRVTLRCSPRSGDLSVYWYQQSLDQGLQFLIQYYNGEERAKGNILERFSAQQFPDLHSELNLSSLELGDSALYFCASSVGDRGNEKLFFGSGTQLSVL.

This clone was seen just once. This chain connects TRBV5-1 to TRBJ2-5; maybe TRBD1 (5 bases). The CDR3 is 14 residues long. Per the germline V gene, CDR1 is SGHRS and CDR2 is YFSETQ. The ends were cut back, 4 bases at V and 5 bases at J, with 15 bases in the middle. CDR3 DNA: TGCGCCAGCAGCATTTCAGGGCAGACGGAGACCCAGTACTTC. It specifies CASSISGQTETQYF.

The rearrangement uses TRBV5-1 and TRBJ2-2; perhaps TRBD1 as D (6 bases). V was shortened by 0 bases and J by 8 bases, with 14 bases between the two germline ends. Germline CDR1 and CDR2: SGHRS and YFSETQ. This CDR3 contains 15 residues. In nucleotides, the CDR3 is TGCGCCAGCAGCTTGGAGTATCAGGGGCATGGGGAGCTGTTTTTT. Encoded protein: CASSLEYQGHGELFF.

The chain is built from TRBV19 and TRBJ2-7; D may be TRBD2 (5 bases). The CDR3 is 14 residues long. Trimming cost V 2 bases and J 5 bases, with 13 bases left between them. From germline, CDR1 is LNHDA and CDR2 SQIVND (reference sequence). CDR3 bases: TGTGCCAGTAGTATAAGCGGCAGTCACGACGAGCAGTACTTC. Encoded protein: CASSISGSHDEQYF.

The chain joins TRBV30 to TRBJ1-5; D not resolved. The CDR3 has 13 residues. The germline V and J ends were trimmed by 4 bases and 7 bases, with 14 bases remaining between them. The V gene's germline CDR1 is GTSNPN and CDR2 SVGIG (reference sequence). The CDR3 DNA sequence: TGTGCCTGGACCGCCGGGGTTGAGCAGCCCCAGCATTTT. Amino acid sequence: CAWTAGVEQPQHF.

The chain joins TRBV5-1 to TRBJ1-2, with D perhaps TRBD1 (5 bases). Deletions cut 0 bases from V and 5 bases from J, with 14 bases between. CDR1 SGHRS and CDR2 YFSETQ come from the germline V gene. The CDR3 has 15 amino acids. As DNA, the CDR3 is TGCGCCAGCAGCTTGGATGGGACGACGAGGTATGGCTACACCTTC. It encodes CASSLDGTTRYGYTF.

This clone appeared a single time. CDR3 in DNA: TGTGCCAGCAGCGGCTCGAGAGGCACAGATACGCAGTATTTT. Its translation is CASSGSRGTDTQYF. This chain connects TRBV28 to TRBJ2-3; D is unclear. The germline CDR1 and CDR2 sequences are MDHEN and SYDVKM. The V end lost 6 bases, the J end lost 1 base, and 11 bases lay between the germline ends. This CDR3 spans 14 amino acids. Based on the CDR3 plus reference TRBV28 and TRBJ2-3, the full variable domain is DVKVTQSSRYLVKRTGEKVFLECVQDMDHENMFWYRQDPGLGLRLIYFSYDVKMKEKGDIPEGYSVSREKKERFSLILESASTNQTSMYLCASSGSRGTDTQYFGPGTRLTVL.

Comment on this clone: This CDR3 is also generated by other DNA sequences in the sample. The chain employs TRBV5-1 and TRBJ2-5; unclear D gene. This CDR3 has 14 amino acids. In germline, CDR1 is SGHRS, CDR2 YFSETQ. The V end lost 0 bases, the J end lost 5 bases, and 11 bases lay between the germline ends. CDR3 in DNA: TGCGCCAGCAGCTTGGAACGGGTTGGGGAGACCCAGTACTTC. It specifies CASSLERVGETQYF.

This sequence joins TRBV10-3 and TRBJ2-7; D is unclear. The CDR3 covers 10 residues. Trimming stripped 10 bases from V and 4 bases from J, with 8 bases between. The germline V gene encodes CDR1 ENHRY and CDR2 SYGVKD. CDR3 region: CATGSYEQYF. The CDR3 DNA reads TGTGCCACGGGTAGTTACGAGCAGTACTTC.

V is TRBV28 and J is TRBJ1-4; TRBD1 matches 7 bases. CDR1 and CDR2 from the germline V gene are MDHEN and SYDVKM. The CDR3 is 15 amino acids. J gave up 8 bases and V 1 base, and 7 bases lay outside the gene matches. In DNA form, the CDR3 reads TGTGCCAGCAGTTTATATTCGACAGGGAGGGAAAAACTGTTTTTT. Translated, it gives CASSLYSTGREKLFF.

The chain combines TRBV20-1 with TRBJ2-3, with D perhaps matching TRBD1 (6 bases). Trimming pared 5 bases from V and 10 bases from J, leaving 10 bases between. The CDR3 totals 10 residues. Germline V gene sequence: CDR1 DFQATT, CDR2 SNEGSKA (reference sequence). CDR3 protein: CSAGQTAQYF. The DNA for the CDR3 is TGCAGTGCTGGACAGACAGCGCAGTATTTT.

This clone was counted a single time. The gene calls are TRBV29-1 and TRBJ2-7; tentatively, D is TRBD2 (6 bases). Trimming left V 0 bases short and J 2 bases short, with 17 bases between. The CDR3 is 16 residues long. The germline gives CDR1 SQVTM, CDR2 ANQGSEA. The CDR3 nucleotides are TGCAGCGTTGAAGATCGGCGGGCAGGGAGGACCTACGAGCAGTACTTC. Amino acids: CSVEDRRAGRTYEQYF.

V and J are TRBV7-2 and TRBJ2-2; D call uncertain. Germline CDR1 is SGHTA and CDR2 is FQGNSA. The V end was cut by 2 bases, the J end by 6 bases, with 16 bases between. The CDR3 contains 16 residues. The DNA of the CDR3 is TGTGCCAGCAGCTTACTAGGTTCGGGCCTCTCCGGGGAGCTGTTTTTT. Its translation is CASSLLGSGLSGELFF.

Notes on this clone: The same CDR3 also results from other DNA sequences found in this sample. The CDR3 DNA follows: TGTGCCAGCAGCTCCTCGCAGAGGTTTTCACCCCTCCACTTT. Its protein is CASSSSQRFSPLHF. This chain joins TRBV28 and TRBJ1-6; D not certain. Germline V lookup: CDR1 MDHEN, CDR2 SYDVKM. Trimming shortened V by 6 bases and J by 9 bases, and 15 bases separated the two germline ends. The CDR3 spans 14 residues.

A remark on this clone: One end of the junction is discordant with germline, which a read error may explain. The CDR3 loop is CASSLAAGLAGEQETQYF. CDR3 DNA: TGTGCTAGCAGCTTAGCAGCGGGACTAGCGGGAGAACAAGAGACCCAGTACTTC. The rearrangement joins TRBV7-7 to TRBJ2-5; 14 bases align to TRBD2. Germline V gives CDR1 SSHAT, CDR2 FNYEAQ (reference sequence). This CDR3 spans 18 amino acids.

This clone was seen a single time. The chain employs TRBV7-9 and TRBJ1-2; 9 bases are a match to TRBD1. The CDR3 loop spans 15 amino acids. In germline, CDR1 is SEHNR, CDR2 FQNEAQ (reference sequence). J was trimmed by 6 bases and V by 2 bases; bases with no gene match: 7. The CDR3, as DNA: TGTGCCAGCAGCTTAACAGGGACAGGGCTTGATGGCTACACCTTC. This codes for CASSLTGTGLDGYTF.

CDR3 nucleotides: TGTGCCAGCAGTAGGGACGGTCGAGAGACCCAGTACTTC. Residues: CASSRDGRETQYF. The chain uses TRBV2 and TRBJ2-5, with D perhaps matching TRBD1 or TRBD2 (5 bases each). The CDR3 consists of 13 residues. The germline V gene has CDR1 SNHLY and CDR2 FYNNEI. The V end was cut by 5 bases, the J end by 4 bases, with 11 bases between.

The CDR3 DNA sequence: TGTGCCAACCCGGACCCGGGACAGAAGTTTGATGGGGCCAACGTCCTGACTTTC. Its translation is CANPDPGQKFDGANVLTF. V gene TRBV10-3 combines with J gene TRBJ2-6; 7 bases fit TRBD1. J lost 3 bases, V lost 10 bases, and 18 bases had no gene match. Germline CDR1 and CDR2: ENHRY and SYGVKD. The CDR3 consists of 18 residues.

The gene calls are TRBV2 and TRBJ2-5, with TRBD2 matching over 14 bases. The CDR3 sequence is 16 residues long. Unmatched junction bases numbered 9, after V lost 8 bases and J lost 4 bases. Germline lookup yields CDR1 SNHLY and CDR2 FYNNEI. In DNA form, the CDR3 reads TGTGCCAGCTACTTTACAGGACTAGCGGGAGGAGAGACCCAGTACTTC. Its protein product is CASYFTGLAGGETQYF.

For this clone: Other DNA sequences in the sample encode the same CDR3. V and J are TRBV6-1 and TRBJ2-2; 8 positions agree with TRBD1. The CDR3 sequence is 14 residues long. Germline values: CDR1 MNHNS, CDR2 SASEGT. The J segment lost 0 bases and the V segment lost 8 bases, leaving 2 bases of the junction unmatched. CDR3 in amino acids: CASQDRANTGELFF. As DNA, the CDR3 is TGTGCCAGCCAGGACAGGGCGAACACCGGGGAGCTGTTTTTT.

The chain's CDR3 is CASSYSYSYEQYF. CDR3 in DNA: TGTGCCAGCAGTTACTCCTACTCCTACGAGCAGTACTTC. The chain combines TRBV6-6 with TRBJ2-7; D unclear. CDR3 size: 13 residues. Germline CDR1 is MNHNY and CDR2 is SVGAGI (reference sequence). The V end lost 0 bases, the J end lost 0 bases, and 3 bases lay between the germline ends.

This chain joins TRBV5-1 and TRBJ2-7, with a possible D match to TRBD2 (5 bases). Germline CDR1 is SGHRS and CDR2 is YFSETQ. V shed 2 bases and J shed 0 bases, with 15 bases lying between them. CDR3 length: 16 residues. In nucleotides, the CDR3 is TGCGCCAGCAGCTTCAATGGAGGACTGAGCTCCTACGAGCAGTACTTC. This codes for CASSFNGGLSSYEQYF. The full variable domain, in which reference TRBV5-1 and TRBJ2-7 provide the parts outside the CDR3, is KAGVTQTPRYLIKTRGQQVTLSCSPISGHRSVSWYQQTPGQGLQFLFEYFSETQRNKGNFPGRFSGRQFSNSRSEMNVSTLELGDSALYLCASSFNGGLSSYEQYFGPGTRLTVT.

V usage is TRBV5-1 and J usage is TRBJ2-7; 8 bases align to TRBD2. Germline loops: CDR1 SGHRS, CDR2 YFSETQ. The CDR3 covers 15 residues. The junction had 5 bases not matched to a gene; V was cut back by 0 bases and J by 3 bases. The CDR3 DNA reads TGCGCCAGCAGCTTGGGGACGGGAGGGAACTACGAGCAGTACTTC. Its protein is CASSLGTGGNYEQYF.

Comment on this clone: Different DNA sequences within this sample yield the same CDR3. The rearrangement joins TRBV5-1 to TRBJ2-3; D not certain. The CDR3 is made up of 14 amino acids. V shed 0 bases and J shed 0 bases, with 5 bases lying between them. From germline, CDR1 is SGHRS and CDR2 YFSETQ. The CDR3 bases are TGCGCCAGCAGCTTGGCTACTAGCACAGATACGCAGTATTTT. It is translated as CASSLATSTDTQYF.

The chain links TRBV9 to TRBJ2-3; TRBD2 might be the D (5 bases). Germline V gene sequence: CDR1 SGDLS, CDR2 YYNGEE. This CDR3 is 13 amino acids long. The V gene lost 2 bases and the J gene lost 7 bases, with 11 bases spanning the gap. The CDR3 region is CASSVSWENTQYF. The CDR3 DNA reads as TGTGCCAGCAGCGTCAGTTGGGAGAATACGCAGTATTTT. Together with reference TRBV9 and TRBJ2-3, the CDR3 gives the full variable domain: DSGVTQTPKHLITATGQRVTLRCSPRSGDLSVYWYQQSLDQGLQFLIQYYNGEERAKGNILERFSAQQFPDLHSELNLSSLELGDSALYFCASSVSWENTQYFGPGTRLTVL.

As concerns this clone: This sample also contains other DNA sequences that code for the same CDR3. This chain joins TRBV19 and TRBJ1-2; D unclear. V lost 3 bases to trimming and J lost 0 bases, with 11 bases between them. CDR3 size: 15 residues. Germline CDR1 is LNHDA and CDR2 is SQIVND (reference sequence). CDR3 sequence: CASSILVGSNYGYTF. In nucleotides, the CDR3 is TGTGCCAGTAGTATTCTGGTCGGTTCTAACTATGGCTACACCTTC.

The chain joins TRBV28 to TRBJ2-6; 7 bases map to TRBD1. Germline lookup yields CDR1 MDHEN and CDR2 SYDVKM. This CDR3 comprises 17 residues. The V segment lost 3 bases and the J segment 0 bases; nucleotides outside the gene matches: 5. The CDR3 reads CASSFTGVPSGANVLTF. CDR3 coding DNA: TGTGCCAGCAGTTTCACAGGGGTTCCCTCTGGGGCCAACGTCCTGACTTTC.